Listed here are 8 T cell receptor beta chains from one sample, sequenced in a study of blood T cell repertoires in COVID-19 (dated by TCRdb to about 2020). The library was produced with the immunoSEQ multiplex PCR assay. This immuneACCESS table, as held by TCRdb, lists in-frame sequences with V and J called but not all clones. Of the missing ones, under half trace to an unresolved V gene in checked studies; the others have no known cause. A total of roughly 700,000 clones appear in this sample, approximately 90% of them only once. The ten largest clones add up to more than 0.25% of the sample. The specimen was peripheral blood. The receptors shown here come from a woman between 18 and 29 years old with acute or convalescent COVID-19.

The V gene is TRBV11-2, the J gene TRBJ1-3; D gene uncertain. Germline V gene lookup returns CDR1 SGHAT and CDR2 FQNNGV. V was pared by 1 base and J by 4 bases, with 8 bases between. The CDR3 is 14 residues long. The chain's CDR3 is CASSLGLRGNTIYF. CDR3 bases: TGTGCCAGCAGCTTAGGATTGAGAGGAAACACCATATATTTT.

CDR3 in amino acids: CASSEGGRGEKLFF. CDR3 coding DNA: TGTGCCAGTAGTGAGGGAGGACGTGGAGAAAAACTGTTTTTT. The chain recombines TRBV19 with TRBJ1-4; the D is unclear. CDR1 is LNHDA, CDR2 SQIVND, per germline (reference sequence). The V end was cut by 5 bases, the J end by 8 bases, with 15 bases between. CDR3 size: 14 residues.

This chain connects TRBV12-3 or TRBV12-4 to TRBJ1-1; the D gene is possibly TRBD1 (5 bases). Between the trimmed V and J ends, which lost 5 bases and 10 bases, there was a span of 14 bases. This CDR3 has 12 residues. Here the CDR3 reads CASSTKGLGAFF. In DNA, the CDR3 is TGTGCCAGCAGTACAAAGGGGCTGGGAGCTTTCTTT.

This chain uses TRBV5-4 with TRBJ2-1; 9 bases are a match to TRBD1. Germline assignment: CDR1 SGHNT and CDR2 YYREEE (reference sequence). CDR3 length: 17 residues. Unmatched junction bases numbered 17, after V lost 6 bases and J lost 7 bases. For the CDR3, the DNA is TGTGCCAGCAATCCGAGGGGGGGGACAGGGCCTCCTAATGAGCAGTTCTTC. Protein sequence: CASNPRGGTGPPNEQFF.

This chain uses TRBV9 with TRBJ1-3, with D perhaps TRBD1 (6 bases). The CDR3 covers 13 residues. Germline CDR1 SGDLS, CDR2 YYNGEE. The germline V and J ends were trimmed by 4 bases and 4 bases, with 9 bases remaining between them. The CDR3 sequence is CASSSGQGNTIYF. The DNA for the CDR3 is TGTGCCAGCAGCTCTGGACAGGGAAACACCATATATTTT.

The chain links TRBV1 to TRBJ2-3; the table assigns TRBD2, which was not confirmed against the DNA. TRBV1 is tagged as a pseudogene. This CDR3 is built from 17 residues. CDR3 protein: CTSSQEGLAGATDTQYF. In DNA form, the CDR3 reads TGCACCAGCAGCCAAGAAGGGTTGGCGGGGGCCACAGATACGCAGTATTTT.

V gene TRBV29-1 combines with J gene TRBJ1-6, with TRBD1 identical over 11 bases. The CDR3 extends over 14 amino acids. The V gene end was trimmed by 5 bases and the J gene end by 9 bases; junction bases not matched to a gene: 6. CDR1 is SQVTM and CDR2 is ANQGSEA in the germline V gene. CDR3 in amino acids: CSVMFGTGGSPLHF. The CDR3 DNA follows: TGCAGCGTTATGTTCGGGACAGGGGGTTCACCCCTCCACTTT.

V is TRBV6-1 and J is TRBJ1-1, with a possible D match to TRBD1 (5 bases). V was clipped by 3 bases and J by 4 bases, with 12 bases between them. The CDR3 sequence is 14 residues long. CDR1 MNHNS and CDR2 SASEGT come from the germline V gene. In nucleotides, the CDR3 is TGTGCCAGCAGTGACCGGGGGTTGAGCACTGAAGCTTTCTTT. This translates into CASSDRGLSTEAFF.